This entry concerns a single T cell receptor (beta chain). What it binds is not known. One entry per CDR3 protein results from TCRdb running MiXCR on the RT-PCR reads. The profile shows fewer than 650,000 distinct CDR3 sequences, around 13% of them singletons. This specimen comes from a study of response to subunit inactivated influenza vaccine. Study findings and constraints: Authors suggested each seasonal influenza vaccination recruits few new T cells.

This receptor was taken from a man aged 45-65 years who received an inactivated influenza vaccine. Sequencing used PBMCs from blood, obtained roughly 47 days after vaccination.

CDR3 nucleotide sequence: TGCGCCAGCAGCCAAGTGCGGGCCTACGAGCAGTACTTC. This encodes CASSQVRAYEQYF. This rearrangement joins TRBV4-1 to TRBJ2-7, with D possibly TRBD2 on 5 matching bases. The V gene lost 1 base and the J gene lost 2 bases, with 6 bases spanning the gap. Per the germline V gene, CDR1 is MGHRA and CDR2 is YSYEKL. The CDR3 is 13 residues long.